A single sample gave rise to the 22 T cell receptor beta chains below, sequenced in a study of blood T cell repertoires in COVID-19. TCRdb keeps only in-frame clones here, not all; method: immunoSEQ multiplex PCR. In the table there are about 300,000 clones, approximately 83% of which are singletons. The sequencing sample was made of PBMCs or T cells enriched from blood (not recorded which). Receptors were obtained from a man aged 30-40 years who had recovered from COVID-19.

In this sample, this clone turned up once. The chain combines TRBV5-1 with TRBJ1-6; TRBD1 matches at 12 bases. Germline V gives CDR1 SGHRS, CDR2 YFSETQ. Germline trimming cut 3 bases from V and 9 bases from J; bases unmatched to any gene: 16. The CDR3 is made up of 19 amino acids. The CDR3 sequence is CASSWTGTGGVGGGSPLHF. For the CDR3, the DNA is TGCGCCAGCAGCTGGACCGGGACAGGGGGCGTGGGGGGAGGTTCACCCCTCCACTTT.

The CDR3 DNA is TGTGCCAGCAGTGAATGGAGGACCGACTCTGGAAACACCATATATTTT. Translation gives CASSEWRTDSGNTIYF. The chain couples TRBV25-1 to TRBJ1-3, with D unclear. The CDR3 runs to 16 residues. Trimming took off 1 base at V and 0 bases at J, with 10 bases between the two ends. Germline CDR1 is MGHDK and CDR2 is SYGVNS.

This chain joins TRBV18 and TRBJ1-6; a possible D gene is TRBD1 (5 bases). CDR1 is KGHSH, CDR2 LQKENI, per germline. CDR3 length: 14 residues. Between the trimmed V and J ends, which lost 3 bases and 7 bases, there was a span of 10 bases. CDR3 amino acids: CASSPTAGNSPLHF. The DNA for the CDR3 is TGTGCCAGCTCACCGACAGCGGGGAATTCACCCCTCCACTTT.

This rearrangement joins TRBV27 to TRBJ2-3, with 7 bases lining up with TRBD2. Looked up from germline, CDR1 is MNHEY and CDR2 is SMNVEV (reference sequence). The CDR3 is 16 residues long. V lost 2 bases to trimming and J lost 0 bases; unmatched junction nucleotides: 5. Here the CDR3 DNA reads TGTGCCAGCAGTTTACTCGGGGGGTCGAGCACAGATACGCAGTATTTT. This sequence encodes CASSLLGGSSTDTQYF.

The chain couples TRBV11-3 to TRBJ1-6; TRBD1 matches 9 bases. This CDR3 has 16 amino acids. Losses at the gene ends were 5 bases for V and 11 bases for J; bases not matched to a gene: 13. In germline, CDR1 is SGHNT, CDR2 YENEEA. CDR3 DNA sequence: TGTGCCAGCAGCCTTACACGAGGACAGGGGATACCACCCCTCCACTTT. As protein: CASSLTRGQGIPPLHF.

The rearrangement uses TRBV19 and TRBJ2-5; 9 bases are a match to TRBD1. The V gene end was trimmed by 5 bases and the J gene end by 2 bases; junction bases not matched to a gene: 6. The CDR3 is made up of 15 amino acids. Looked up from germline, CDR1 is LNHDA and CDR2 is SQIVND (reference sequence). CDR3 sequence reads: CASSEDRGRQETQYF. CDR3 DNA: TGTGCCAGTAGTGAGGACAGGGGAAGGCAAGAGACCCAGTACTTC.

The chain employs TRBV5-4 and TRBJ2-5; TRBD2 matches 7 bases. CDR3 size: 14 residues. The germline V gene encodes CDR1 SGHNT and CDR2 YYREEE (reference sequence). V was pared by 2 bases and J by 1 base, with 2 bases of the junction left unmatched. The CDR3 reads CASSLQRGQETQYF. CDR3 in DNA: TGTGCCAGCAGCTTACAGCGGGGCCAAGAGACCCAGTACTTC.

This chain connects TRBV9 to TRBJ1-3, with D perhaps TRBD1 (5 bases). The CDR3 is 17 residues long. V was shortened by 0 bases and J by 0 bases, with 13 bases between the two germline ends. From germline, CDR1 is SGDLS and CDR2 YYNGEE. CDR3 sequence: CASSVAEGASSGNTIYF. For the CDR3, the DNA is TGTGCCAGCAGCGTAGCGGAAGGGGCGAGCTCTGGAAACACCATATATTTT.

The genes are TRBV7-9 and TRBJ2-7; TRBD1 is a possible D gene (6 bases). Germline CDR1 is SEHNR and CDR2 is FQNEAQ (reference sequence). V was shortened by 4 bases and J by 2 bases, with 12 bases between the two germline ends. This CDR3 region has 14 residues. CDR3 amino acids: CASSSWTETYEQYF. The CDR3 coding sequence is TGTGCCAGCAGCTCATGGACAGAAACCTACGAGCAGTACTTC.

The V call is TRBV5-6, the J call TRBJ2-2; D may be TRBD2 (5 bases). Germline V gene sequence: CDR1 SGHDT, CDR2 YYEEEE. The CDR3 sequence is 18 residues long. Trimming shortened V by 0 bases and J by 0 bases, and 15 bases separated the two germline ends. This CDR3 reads CASSLASGAYSNTGELFF. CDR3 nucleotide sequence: TGTGCCAGCAGCTTGGCAAGCGGAGCCTACTCGAACACCGGGGAGCTGTTTTTT.

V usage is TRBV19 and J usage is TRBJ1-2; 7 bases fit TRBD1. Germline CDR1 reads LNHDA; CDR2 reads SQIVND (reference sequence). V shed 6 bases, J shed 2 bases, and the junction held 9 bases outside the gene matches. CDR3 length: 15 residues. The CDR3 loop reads CASRNNRGQNYGYTF. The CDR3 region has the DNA TGTGCCAGTAGAAATAACAGGGGCCAGAACTATGGCTACACCTTC.

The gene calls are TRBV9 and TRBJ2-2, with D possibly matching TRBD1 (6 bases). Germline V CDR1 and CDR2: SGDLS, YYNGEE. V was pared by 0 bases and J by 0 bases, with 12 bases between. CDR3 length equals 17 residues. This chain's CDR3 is CASSVATGHANTGELFF. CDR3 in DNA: TGTGCCAGCAGCGTAGCTACGGGACACGCGAACACCGGGGAGCTGTTTTTT.

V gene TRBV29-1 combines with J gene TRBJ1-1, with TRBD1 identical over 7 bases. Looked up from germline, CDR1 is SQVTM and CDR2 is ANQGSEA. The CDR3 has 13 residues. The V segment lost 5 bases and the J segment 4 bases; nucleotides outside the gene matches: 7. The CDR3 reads CSVTTGLGTEAFF. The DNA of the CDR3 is TGCAGCGTTACGACAGGGCTGGGCACTGAAGCTTTCTTT.

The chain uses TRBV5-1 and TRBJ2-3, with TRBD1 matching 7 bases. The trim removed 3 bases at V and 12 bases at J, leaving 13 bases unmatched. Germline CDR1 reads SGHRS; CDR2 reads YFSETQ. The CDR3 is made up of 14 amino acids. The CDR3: CASSSGYGDSPQYF. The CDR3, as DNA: TGCGCCAGCAGCTCAGGTTACGGGGACAGCCCCCAGTATTTT.

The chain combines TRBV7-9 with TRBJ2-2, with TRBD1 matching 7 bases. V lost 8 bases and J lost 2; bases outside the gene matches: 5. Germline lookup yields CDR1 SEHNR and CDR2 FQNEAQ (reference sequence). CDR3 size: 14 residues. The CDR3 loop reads CASQQGENTGELFF. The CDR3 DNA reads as TGTGCCAGCCAGCAGGGGGAAAACACCGGGGAGCTGTTTTTT.

DNA for the CDR3: TGCGCCAGCAGCCTAGGGAGCGGATACACTGAAGCTTTCTTT. Protein product: CASSLGSGYTEAFF. The V call is TRBV5-1, the J call TRBJ1-1; D gene ambiguous. The germline V gene encodes CDR1 SGHRS and CDR2 YFSETQ. With 4 bases removed from V and 3 bases from J, the gap between germline ends came to 13 bases. The CDR3 loop spans 14 amino acids.

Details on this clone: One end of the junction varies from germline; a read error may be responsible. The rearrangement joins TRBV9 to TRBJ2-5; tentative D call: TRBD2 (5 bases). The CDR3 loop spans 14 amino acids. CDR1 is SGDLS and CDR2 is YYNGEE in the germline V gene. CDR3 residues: CASSVGVGGEAQYF. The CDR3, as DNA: TGTGCCAGCAGCGTGGGAGTTGGTGGAGAGGCCCAGTACTTC.

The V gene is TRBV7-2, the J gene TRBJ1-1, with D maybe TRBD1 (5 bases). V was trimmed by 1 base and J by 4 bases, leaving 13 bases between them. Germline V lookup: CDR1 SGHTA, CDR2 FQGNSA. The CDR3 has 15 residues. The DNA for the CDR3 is TGTGCCAGCAGCTTAGATCTCGCCAGGGTCACTGAAGCTTTCTTT. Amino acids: CASSLDLARVTEAFF.

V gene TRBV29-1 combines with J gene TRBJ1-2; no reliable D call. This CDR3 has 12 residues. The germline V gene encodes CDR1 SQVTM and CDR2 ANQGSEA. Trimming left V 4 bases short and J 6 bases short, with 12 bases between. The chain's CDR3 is CSVAGGENGYTF. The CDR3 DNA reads TGCAGCGTTGCAGGAGGAGAAAATGGCTACACCTTC.

DNA for the CDR3: TGTGCCAGCAGCCCCTCGGGACTAGCGGGGGGGCATAGCGGGGAGCTGTTTTTT. Its protein is CASSPSGLAGGHSGELFF. The gene calls are TRBV9 and TRBJ2-2, with TRBD2 matching over 16 bases. Germline V CDR1 and CDR2: SGDLS, YYNGEE. This CDR3 is 18 amino acids long. V shed 4 bases and J 7 bases; nucleotides not matched to a gene: 10. The variable domain in full, with the rest retrieved from reference TRBV9 and TRBJ2-2, is DSGVTQTPKHLITATGQRVTLRCSPRSGDLSVYWYQQSLDQGLQFLIQYYNGEERAKGNILERFSAQQFPDLHSELNLSSLELGDSALYFCASSPSGLAGGHSGELFFGEGSRLTVL.

The CDR3 loop is CSVEGDTGDEQYF. CDR3 in DNA: TGCAGCGTTGAAGGGGATACAGGGGACGAGCAGTACTTC. The chain couples TRBV29-1 to TRBJ2-7; 7 bases match TRBD1. After removal of 1 base from V and 5 bases from J, the junction contained 5 bases not matched to a gene. Germline-derived CDR1 and CDR2 are SQVTM and ANQGSEA. The CDR3 has 13 residues.

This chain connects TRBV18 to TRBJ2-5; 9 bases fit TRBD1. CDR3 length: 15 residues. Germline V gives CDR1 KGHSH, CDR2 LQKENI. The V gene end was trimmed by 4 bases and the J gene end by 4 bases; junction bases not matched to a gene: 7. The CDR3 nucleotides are TGTGCCAGCTCACTGGGACAGGGTGCGGGAGAGACCCAGTACTTC. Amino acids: CASSLGQGAGETQYF.